Listed below are T cell receptor beta chains from one sample, sequenced in a study of blood T cell repertoires in COVID-19. The protocol was immunoSEQ multiplex PCR, while the TCRdb copy is restricted to in-frame clones and leaves out a portion. Among around 35,000 clones, 75% to 90% were seen once, and the ten largest hold 7.3%. Sequencing input: peripheral blood. The source is a human donor in a cohort sampled during active COVID-19. Both conserved end residues are part of each CDR3. D genes are given only for firm matches. Part of the rows lack a size; the others show once, few, many or a class for expanded clones.

j_gene: TRBJ2-1
v_gene: TRBV28
d_gene: TRBD1
len: 16
abundance: .
CDR3nt: TGTGCCAGCAGTACAGGGGCCCTTGGCTCCTACAATGAGCAGTTCTTC
CDR3aa: CASSTGALGSYNEQFF

j_gene: TRBJ1-5
v_gene: TRBV3-1/TRBV3-2
d_gene: .
len: 14
abundance: .
CDR3nt: TGTGCCAGCAGCCAAGGACAGCCCAATCAGCCCCAGCATTTT
CDR3aa: CASSQGQPNQPQHF

j_gene: TRBJ2-5
v_gene: TRBV5-1
d_gene: .
len: 13
abundance: .
CDR3nt: TGCGCCAGCAGCCAGACAGGCGGGGAGACCCAGTACTTC
CDR3aa: CASSQTGGETQYF

j_gene: TRBJ2-3
v_gene: TRBV6-2/TRBV6-3
d_gene: .
len: 12
abundance: .
CDR3nt: TGTGCCAGCAGTTACCCAGTAGATACGCAGTATTTT
CDR3aa: CASSYPVDTQYF

j_gene: TRBJ2-6
v_gene: TRBV7-9
d_gene: TRBD1
len: 18
abundance: .
CDR3nt: TGTGCCAGCAGCCTCGGGACAGGCCACCTGGGGGGGGCCAACGTCCTGACTTTC
CDR3aa: CASSLGTGHLGGANVLTF

j_gene: TRBJ1-5
v_gene: TRBV27
d_gene: .
len: 15
abundance: .
CDR3nt: TGTGCCAGCAGTTTATCCGGGTATCGGAATCAGCCCCAGCATTTT
CDR3aa: CASSLSGYRNQPQHF

j_gene: TRBJ2-7
v_gene: TRBV10-3
d_gene: TRBD1
len: 15
abundance: .
CDR3nt: TGTGCCATCAGCCCCGGGACAGGGGGGTCCTACGAGCAGTACTTC
CDR3aa: CAISPGTGGSYEQYF

j_gene: TRBJ1-2
v_gene: TRBV28
d_gene: .
len: 12
abundance: few
CDR3nt: TGTGCCAGCAGTTTACTCCGCTATGGCTACACCTTC
CDR3aa: CASSLLRYGYTF

j_gene: TRBJ2-2
v_gene: TRBV5-1
d_gene: TRBD1
len: 16
abundance: few
CDR3nt: TGCGCCAGCAGCGTACTGACAGGGGCGAACACCGGGGAGCTGTTTTTT
CDR3aa: CASSVLTGANTGELFF

j_gene: TRBJ1-5
v_gene: TRBV7-2
d_gene: .
len: 15
abundance: .
CDR3nt: TGTGCCAGCAGCCCCGGACAGTATAGCAATCAGCCCCAGCATTTT
CDR3aa: CASSPGQYSNQPQHF

j_gene: TRBJ1-6
v_gene: TRBV6-5
d_gene: TRBD1
len: 16
abundance: .
CDR3nt: TGTGCCAGCAGTTCGGGACAGAGCTCCTATAATTCACCCCTCCACTTT
CDR3aa: CASSSGQSSYNSPLHF

j_gene: TRBJ2-1
v_gene: TRBV18
d_gene: .
len: 15
abundance: .
CDR3nt: TGTGCCAGCTCACCACCTGGGGGCAGCGACAATGAGCAGTTCTTC
CDR3aa: CASSPPGGSDNEQFF

j_gene: TRBJ1-1
v_gene: TRBV2
d_gene: .
len: 14
abundance: .
CDR3nt: TGTGCCAGCACCCGGACAGTCTTGAACACTGAAGCTTTCTTT
CDR3aa: CASTRTVLNTEAFF

j_gene: TRBJ1-4
v_gene: TRBV19
d_gene: .
len: 16
abundance: .
CDR3nt: TGTGCCAGTCAAACGGGGGGACGAGCGACTAATGAAAAACTGTTTTTT
CDR3aa: CASQTGGRATNEKLFF

j_gene: TRBJ1-5
v_gene: TRBV28
d_gene: .
len: 16
abundance: .
CDR3nt: TGTGCCAGCAGTTCATCTTGGAACTATAGCAATCAGCCCCAGCATTTT
CDR3aa: CASSSSWNYSNQPQHF

j_gene: TRBJ2-7
v_gene: TRBV29-1
d_gene: TRBD2
len: 16
abundance: .
CDR3nt: TGCAGCGTTGAAGGGGGACTAGCGGGAGGGCCCTACGAGCAGTACTTC
CDR3aa: CSVEGGLAGGPYEQYF

j_gene: TRBJ2-7
v_gene: TRBV19
d_gene: TRBD2
len: 14
abundance: .
CDR3nt: TGTGCCAGTAGTATCCTAGCGGGAGCCGACGAGCAGTACTTC
CDR3aa: CASSILAGADEQYF

j_gene: TRBJ1-2
v_gene: TRBV6-5
d_gene: .
len: 15
abundance: .
CDR3nt: TGTGCCAGCAGTTACTCGAGAGGGGGGGCCGATGGCTACACCTTC
CDR3aa: CASSYSRGGADGYTF

j_gene: TRBJ2-3
v_gene: TRBV10-2
d_gene: TRBD2
len: 15
abundance: .
CDR3nt: TGCGCCAGCAGTTTGCGGGGGGTCCCCACAGATACGCAGTATTTT
CDR3aa: CASSLRGVPTDTQYF

j_gene: TRBJ1-4
v_gene: TRBV19
d_gene: .
len: 15
abundance: once
CDR3nt: TGTGCCAGTAGTAATACAGGCTTGGTGGATGAAAAACTGTTTTTT
CDR3aa: CASSNTGLVDEKLFF

j_gene: TRBJ1-4
v_gene: TRBV7-9
d_gene: .
len: 16
abundance: few
CDR3nt: TGTGCCAGCAGCTTAGGTGGGGCCGGGCATAATGAAAAACTGTTTTTT
CDR3aa: CASSLGGAGHNEKLFF

j_gene: TRBJ2-2
v_gene: TRBV19
d_gene: TRBD2
len: 16
abundance: .
CDR3nt: TGTGCCAGTAGTATAACTGGGGCGGGGGACACCGGGGAGCTGTTTTTT
CDR3aa: CASSITGAGDTGELFF

j_gene: TRBJ1-1
v_gene: TRBV2
d_gene: .
len: 15
abundance: .
CDR3nt: TGTGCCAGCAGTGAACCCCAGGGGCTGAACACTGAAGCTTTCTTT
CDR3aa: CASSEPQGLNTEAFF

j_gene: TRBJ1-3
v_gene: TRBV30
d_gene: .
len: 13
abundance: .
CDR3nt: TGTGCCTGGACAGGGGACTCTGGAAACACCATATATTTT
CDR3aa: CAWTGDSGNTIYF

j_gene: TRBJ2-3
v_gene: TRBV19
d_gene: .
len: 16
abundance: .
CDR3nt: TGTGCCAGTAGTCTCCATCGCCGCTTCGGTGAAGATACGCAGTATTTT
CDR3aa: CASSLHRRFGEDTQYF

j_gene: TRBJ2-5
v_gene: TRBV29-1
d_gene: .
len: 11
abundance: .
CDR3nt: TGCAGCGTTCGGCAACAGGAGACCCAGTACTTC
CDR3aa: CSVRQQETQYF

j_gene: TRBJ2-7
v_gene: TRBV5-1
d_gene: .
len: 14
abundance: .
CDR3nt: TGCGCCAGCAGCTTGGACACATTCCCCTACGAGCAGTACTTC
CDR3aa: CASSLDTFPYEQYF

j_gene: TRBJ2-1
v_gene: TRBV5-6
d_gene: TRBD1
len: 15
abundance: .
CDR3nt: TGTGCCAGCAGCTTACCCGGGACAGGGGGCAATGAGCAGTTCTTC
CDR3aa: CASSLPGTGGNEQFF

j_gene: TRBJ2-1
v_gene: TRBV19
d_gene: TRBD1
len: 14
abundance: .
CDR3nt: TGTGCCAGTAGTCGCGACGACAGGGTAAATGAGCAGTTCTTC
CDR3aa: CASSRDDRVNEQFF

j_gene: TRBJ1-2
v_gene: TRBV5-6
d_gene: TRBD1
len: 16
abundance: .
CDR3nt: TGTGCCAGCAGCTTGGGGCCAGGGGGCCCCAACTATGGCTACACCTTC
CDR3aa: CASSLGPGGPNYGYTF

j_gene: TRBJ1-2
v_gene: TRBV30
d_gene: .
len: 12
abundance: .
CDR3nt: TGTGCCTATCAGCGACAGAGCTATGGCTACACCTTC
CDR3aa: CAYQRQSYGYTF

j_gene: TRBJ1-5
v_gene: TRBV30
d_gene: TRBD1
len: 16
abundance: .
CDR3nt: TGTGCCTGGAGTCCGGGACAGCCTTATAGCAATCAGCCCCAGCATTTT
CDR3aa: CAWSPGQPYSNQPQHF

j_gene: TRBJ2-3
v_gene: TRBV7-6
d_gene: TRBD1
len: 15
abundance: medium-sized
CDR3nt: TGTGCCAGCAGGGGTGACAGGGGCAGCACAGATACGCAGTATTTT
CDR3aa: CASRGDRGSTDTQYF

j_gene: TRBJ2-5
v_gene: TRBV27
d_gene: TRBD1
len: 16
abundance: .
CDR3nt: TGTGCCAGCAGGGGGACAGGAGGGCGGTTGGAAGAGACCCAGTACTTC
CDR3aa: CASRGTGGRLEETQYF

j_gene: TRBJ1-5
v_gene: TRBV10-2
d_gene: .
len: 15
abundance: .
CDR3nt: TGCGCCAGCAGCAAGGGAGAGTATAGCAATCAGCCCCAGCATTTT
CDR3aa: CASSKGEYSNQPQHF

j_gene: TRBJ1-4
v_gene: TRBV19
d_gene: .
len: 16
abundance: .
CDR3nt: TGTGCCAGTAGTATATACCGGACAGCGCGTGGCGAAAAACTGTTTTTT
CDR3aa: CASSIYRTARGEKLFF

j_gene: TRBJ1-1
v_gene: TRBV6-5
d_gene: .
len: 13
abundance: .
CDR3nt: TGTGCCAGCAGTTACGGGGCAACCTCAGAGGCTTTCTTT
CDR3aa: CASSYGATSEAFF

j_gene: TRBJ1-6
v_gene: TRBV30
d_gene: TRBD1
len: 15
abundance: .
CDR3nt: TGTGCCTGGAGTATAGGACAGGGGTGGAATTCACCCCTCCACTTT
CDR3aa: CAWSIGQGWNSPLHF

j_gene: TRBJ2-2
v_gene: TRBV6-5
d_gene: TRBD1
len: 15
abundance: .
CDR3nt: TGTGCCAGCAGGACTCAGGGGGCTACCCCCGGGGAGCTGTTTTTT
CDR3aa: CASRTQGATPGELFF